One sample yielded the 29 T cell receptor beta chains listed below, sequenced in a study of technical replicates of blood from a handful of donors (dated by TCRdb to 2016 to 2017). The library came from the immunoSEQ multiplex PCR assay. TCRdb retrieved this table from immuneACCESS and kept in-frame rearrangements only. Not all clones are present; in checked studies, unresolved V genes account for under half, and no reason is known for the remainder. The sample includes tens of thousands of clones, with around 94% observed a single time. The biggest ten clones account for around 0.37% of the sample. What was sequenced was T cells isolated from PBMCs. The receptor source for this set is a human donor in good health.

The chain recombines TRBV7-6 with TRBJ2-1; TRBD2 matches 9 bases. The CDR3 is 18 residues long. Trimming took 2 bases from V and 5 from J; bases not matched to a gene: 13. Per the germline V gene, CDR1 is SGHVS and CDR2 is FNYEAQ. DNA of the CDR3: TGTGCCAGCAGCTTATACGGCGGGAGGGTGGTTCGGGACAATGAGCAGTTCTTC. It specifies CASSLYGGRVVRDNEQFF.

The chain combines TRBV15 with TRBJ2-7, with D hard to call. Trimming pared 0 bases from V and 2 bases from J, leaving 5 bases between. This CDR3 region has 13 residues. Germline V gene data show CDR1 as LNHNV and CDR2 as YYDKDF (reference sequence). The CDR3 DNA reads TGTGCCACCAGCAGAGATATTCCCTACGAGCAGTACTTC. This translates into CATSRDIPYEQYF.

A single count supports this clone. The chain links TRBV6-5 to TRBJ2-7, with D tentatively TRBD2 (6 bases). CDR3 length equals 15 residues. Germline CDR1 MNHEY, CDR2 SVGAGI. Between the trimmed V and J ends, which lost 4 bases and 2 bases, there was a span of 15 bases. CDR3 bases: TGTGCCAGCAGTTTAAGGCCTAGCGCCACCTACGAGCAGTACTTC. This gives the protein CASSLRPSATYEQYF.

CDR3 residues: CASSLVSPSYEQYF. In DNA, the CDR3 is TGTGCCAGCAGCTTGGTATCCCCTAGCTACGAGCAGTACTTC. The genes are TRBV5-5 and TRBJ2-7; D remains ambiguous. From germline, CDR1 is SGHKS and CDR2 YYEKEE (reference sequence). The ends were cut back, 0 bases at V and 3 bases at J, with 10 bases in the middle. The CDR3 runs to 14 residues.

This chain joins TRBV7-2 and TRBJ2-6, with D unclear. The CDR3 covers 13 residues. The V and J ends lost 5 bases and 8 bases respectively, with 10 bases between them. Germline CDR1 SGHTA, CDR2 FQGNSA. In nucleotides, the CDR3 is TGTGCCAGCAGCCCCATACAGACCAACGTCCTGACTTTC. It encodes CASSPIQTNVLTF.

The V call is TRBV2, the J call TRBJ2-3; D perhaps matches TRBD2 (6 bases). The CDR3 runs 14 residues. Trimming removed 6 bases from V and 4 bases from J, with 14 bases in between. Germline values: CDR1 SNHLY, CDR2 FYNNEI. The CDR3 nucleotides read TGTGCCAGCAGGGCGACTAGGTCGGCAGATACGCAGTATTTT. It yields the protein CASRATRSADTQYF.

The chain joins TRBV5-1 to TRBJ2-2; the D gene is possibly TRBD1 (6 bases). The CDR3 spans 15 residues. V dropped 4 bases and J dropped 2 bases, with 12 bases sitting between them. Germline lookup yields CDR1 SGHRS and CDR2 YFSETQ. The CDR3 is CASSLRTENTGELFF. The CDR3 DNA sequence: TGCGCCAGCAGCCTTCGGACAGAAAACACCGGGGAGCTGTTTTTT. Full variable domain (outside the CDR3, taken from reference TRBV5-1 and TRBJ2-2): KAGVTQTPRYLIKTRGQQVTLSCSPISGHRSVSWYQQTPGQGLQFLFEYFSETQRNKGNFPGRFSGRQFSNSRSEMNVSTLELGDSALYLCASSLRTENTGELFFGEGSRLTVL.

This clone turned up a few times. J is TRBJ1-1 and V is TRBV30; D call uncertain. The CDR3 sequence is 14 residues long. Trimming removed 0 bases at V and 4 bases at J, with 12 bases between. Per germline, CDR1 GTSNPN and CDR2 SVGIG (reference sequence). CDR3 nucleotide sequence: TGTGCCTGGAGTGTACAATGGGGAGGCACTGAAGCTTTCTTT. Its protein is CAWSVQWGGTEAFF.

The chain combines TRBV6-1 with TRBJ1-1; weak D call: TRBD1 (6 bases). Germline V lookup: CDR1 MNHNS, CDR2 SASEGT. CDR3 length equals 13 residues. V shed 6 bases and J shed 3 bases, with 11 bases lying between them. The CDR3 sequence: CASSLTGDTEAFF. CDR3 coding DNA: TGTGCCAGCAGCTTGACAGGCGACACTGAAGCTTTCTTT.

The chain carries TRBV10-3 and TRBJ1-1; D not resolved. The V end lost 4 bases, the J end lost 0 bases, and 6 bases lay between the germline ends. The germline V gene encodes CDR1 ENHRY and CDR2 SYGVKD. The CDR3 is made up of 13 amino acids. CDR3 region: CAISVDLNTEAFF. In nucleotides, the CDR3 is TGTGCCATCAGTGTTGACTTGAACACTGAAGCTTTCTTT.

The CDR3 loop reads CASLRQGSNTGELFF. DNA of the CDR3: TGTGCCAGCCTTAGACAGGGATCGAACACCGGGGAGCTGTTTTTT. The gene calls are TRBV21-1 and TRBJ2-2; TRBD1, the D gene given by the table, was not confirmed from the DNA. TRBV21-1 is recorded as a pseudogene. This CDR3 has 15 residues.

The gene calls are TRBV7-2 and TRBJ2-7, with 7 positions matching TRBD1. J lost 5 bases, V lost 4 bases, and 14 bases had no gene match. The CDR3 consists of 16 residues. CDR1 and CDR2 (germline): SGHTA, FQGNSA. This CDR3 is CASSSPPDRVVNEQYF. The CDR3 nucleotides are TGTGCCAGCAGCTCCCCTCCAGACAGGGTCGTAAACGAGCAGTACTTC. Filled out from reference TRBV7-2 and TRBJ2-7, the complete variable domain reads GAGVSQSPSNKVTEKGKDVELRCDPISGHTALYWYRQSLGQGLEFLIYFQGNSAPDKSGLPSDRFSAERTGGSVSTLTIQRTQQEDSAVYLCASSSPPDRVVNEQYFGPGTRLTVT.

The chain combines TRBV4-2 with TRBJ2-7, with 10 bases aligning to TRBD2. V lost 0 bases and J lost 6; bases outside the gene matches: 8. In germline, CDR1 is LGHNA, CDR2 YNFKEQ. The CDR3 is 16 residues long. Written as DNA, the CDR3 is TGTGCCAGCAGCCAAGATCAGCTAGCGGGAGTAGGCGAGCAGTACTTC. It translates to CASSQDQLAGVGEQYF.

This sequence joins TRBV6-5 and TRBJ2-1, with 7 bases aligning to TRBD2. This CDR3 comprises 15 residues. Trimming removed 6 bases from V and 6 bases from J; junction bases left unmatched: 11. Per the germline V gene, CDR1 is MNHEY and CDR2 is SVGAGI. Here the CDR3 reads CASSIALGLSNEQFF. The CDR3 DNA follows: TGTGCCAGCAGCATAGCCCTGGGACTATCCAATGAGCAGTTCTTC.

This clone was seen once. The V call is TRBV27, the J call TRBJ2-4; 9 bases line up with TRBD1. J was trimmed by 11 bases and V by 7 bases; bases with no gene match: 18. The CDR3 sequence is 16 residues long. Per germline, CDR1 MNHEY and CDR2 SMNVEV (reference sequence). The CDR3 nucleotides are TGTGCCAGCAAAATCCTCAACTCAGACAGGGGGGGATTTCAGTACTTC. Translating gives CASKILNSDRGGFQYF.

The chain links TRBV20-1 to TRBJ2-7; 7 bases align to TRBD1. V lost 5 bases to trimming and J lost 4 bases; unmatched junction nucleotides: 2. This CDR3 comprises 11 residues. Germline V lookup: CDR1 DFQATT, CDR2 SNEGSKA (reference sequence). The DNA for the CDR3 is TGCAGTGCTCTGACAGGGTACGAGCAGTACTTC. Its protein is CSALTGYEQYF.

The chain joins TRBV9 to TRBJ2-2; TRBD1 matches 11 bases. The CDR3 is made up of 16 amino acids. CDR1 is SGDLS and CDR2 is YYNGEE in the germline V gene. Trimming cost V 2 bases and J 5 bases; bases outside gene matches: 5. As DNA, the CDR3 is TGTGCCAGCAGCGTCGTCGGGACAGGGGGAACCGGGGAGCTGTTTTTT. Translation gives CASSVVGTGGTGELFF.

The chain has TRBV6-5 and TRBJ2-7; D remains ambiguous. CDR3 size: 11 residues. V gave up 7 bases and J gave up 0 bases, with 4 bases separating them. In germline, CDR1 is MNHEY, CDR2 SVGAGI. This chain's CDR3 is CASTNSYEQYF. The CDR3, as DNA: TGTGCCAGCACAAACTCCTACGAGCAGTACTTC.

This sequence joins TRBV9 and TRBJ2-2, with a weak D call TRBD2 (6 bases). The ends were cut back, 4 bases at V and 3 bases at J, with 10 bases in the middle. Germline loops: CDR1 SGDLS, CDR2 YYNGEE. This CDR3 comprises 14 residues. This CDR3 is CASSKGLHTGELFF. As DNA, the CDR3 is TGTGCCAGCAGCAAGGGACTCCACACCGGGGAGCTGTTTTTT.

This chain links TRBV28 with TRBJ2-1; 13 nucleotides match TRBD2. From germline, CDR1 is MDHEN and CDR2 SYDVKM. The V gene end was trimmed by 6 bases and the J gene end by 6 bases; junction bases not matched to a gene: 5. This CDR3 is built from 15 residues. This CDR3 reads CASSSTSGRVNEQFF. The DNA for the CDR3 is TGTGCCAGCAGCAGTACTAGCGGGAGGGTCAATGAGCAGTTCTTC.

The CDR3 region is CASSLGPRADTQYF. CDR3 DNA: TGTGCCAGCAGTCTTGGGCCGCGGGCAGATACGCAGTATTTT. This chain uses TRBV27 with TRBJ2-3; D possibly corresponds to TRBD2 (5 bases). CDR1 and CDR2 (germline): MNHEY, SMNVEV (reference sequence). Between the trimmed V and J ends, which lost 5 bases and 4 bases, there was a span of 13 bases. CDR3 length equals 14 residues.

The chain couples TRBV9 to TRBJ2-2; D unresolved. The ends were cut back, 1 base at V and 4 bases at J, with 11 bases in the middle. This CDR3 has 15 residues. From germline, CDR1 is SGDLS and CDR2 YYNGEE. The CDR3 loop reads CASSVPSIATGELFF. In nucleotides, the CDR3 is TGTGCCAGCAGCGTACCTAGTATTGCCACCGGGGAGCTGTTTTTT.

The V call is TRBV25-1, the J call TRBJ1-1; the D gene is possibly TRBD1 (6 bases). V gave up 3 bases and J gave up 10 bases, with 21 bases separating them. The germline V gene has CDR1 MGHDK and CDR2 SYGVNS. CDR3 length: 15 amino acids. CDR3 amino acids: CASSEGAGGLFRAFF. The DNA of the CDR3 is TGTGCCAGCAGTGAGGGGGCGGGCGGACTCTTCAGAGCTTTCTTT.

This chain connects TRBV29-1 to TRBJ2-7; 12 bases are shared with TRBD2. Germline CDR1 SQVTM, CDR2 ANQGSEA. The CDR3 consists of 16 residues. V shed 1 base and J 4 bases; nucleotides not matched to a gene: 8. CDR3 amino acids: CSVEGGLAGVFYEQYF. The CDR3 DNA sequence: TGCAGCGTTGAAGGGGGACTAGCGGGCGTCTTTTACGAGCAGTACTTC.

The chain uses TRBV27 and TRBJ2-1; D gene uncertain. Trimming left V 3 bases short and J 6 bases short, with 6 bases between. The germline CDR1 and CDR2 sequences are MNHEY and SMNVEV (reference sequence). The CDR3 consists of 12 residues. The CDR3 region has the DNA TGTGCCAGCAGTTTCGGTAGCAATGAGCAGTTCTTC. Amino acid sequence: CASSFGSNEQFF.

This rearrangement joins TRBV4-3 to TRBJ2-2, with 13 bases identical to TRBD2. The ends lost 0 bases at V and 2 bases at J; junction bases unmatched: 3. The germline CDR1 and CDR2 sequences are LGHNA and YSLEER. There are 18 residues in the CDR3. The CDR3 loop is CASSQDRTSGRNTGELFF. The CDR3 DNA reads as TGCGCCAGCAGCCAAGATAGGACTAGCGGGAGAAACACCGGGGAGCTGTTTTTT.

The CDR3 protein is CASKWDRGNTGELFF. In DNA form, the CDR3 reads TGTGCCAGCAAGTGGGACAGGGGCAACACCGGGGAGCTGTTTTTT. V gene TRBV6-1 combines with J gene TRBJ2-2, with 10 bases fitting TRBD1. The length of the CDR3 is 15 residues. Germline V CDR1 and CDR2: MNHNS, SASEGT. J lost 2 bases, V lost 7 bases, and 4 bases had no gene match.

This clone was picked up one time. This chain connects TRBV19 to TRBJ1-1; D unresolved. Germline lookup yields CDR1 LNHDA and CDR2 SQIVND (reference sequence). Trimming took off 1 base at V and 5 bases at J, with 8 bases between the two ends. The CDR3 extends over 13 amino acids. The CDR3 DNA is TGTGCCAGTAGTATAGTCGGTGGTACTGAAGCTTTCTTT. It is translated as CASSIVGGTEAFF.

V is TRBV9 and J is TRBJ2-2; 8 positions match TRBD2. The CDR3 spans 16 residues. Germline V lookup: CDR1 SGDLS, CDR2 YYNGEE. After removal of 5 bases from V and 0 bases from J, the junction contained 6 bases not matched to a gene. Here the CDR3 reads CASSGSGSANTGELFF. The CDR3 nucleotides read TGTGCCAGCAGTGGGAGCGGGAGCGCGAACACCGGGGAGCTGTTTTTT.